This T cell receptor (beta chain) came from a study of T cell changes during pregnancy in multiple sclerosis. Assay used: immunoSEQ multiplex PCR; TCRdb lists only in-frame clones, some missing. The sample includes roughly 40,000 clones, 94% of them seen just once. The table lists this clone with a count of one. The CDR3 is 16 residues long. Trimming stripped 0 bases from V and 5 bases from J, with 16 bases between. Germline V CDR1 and CDR2: MNHEY, SVGAGI. V usage is TRBV6-5 and J usage is TRBJ1-1, with D perhaps TRBD1 (5 bases). Sequences were derived from peripheral blood, sampled in the third trimester of pregnancy. The origin of this receptor is a female donor with multiple sclerosis, enrolled in a pregnancy study. The DNA of the CDR3 is TGTGCCAGCAGTTACTCGATGCCGGCCGGGGGTACTGAAGCTTTCTTT. Protein sequence: CASSYSMPAGGTEAFF.